This TCR beta chain was recorded in a study of Ad26.COV2.S vaccination and SARS-CoV-2 variants. Study summary: Once, or twice with 56 days between doses, Ad26.COV2.S was given intramuscularly.

This clone has more than one count but fewer than ten. Using immunoSEQ multiplex PCR, the repertoire was profiled, and TCRdb retains in-frame clones only, with some absent. Altogether around 300,000 clones are present, about 89% being singletons, with the ten largest covering about 4.6%. This CDR3 spans 14 amino acids. V lost 4 bases and J lost 4; bases outside the gene matches: 5. From germline, CDR1 is KGHSH and CDR2 LQKENI. The treatment was: roughly 18 received Ad26.COV2.S at low or high dose, single or two shots; 5 received placebo; per-sample allocation not given. Sampling was done on day 63 after the first vaccine or placebo injection.

This TCR was recovered from a person aged 18-65 years who received the Ad26.COV2.S COVID-19 vaccine or a placebo. Sequenced here: peripheral blood, sampled in a trial of Ad26.COV2.S vaccine versus placebo. The rearrangement uses TRBV18 and TRBJ2-7, with 9 bases lining up with TRBD2. CDR3 bases: TGTGCCAGCTCACAAGGGACTAGCAATTACGAGCAGTACTTC. It yields the protein CASSQGTSNYEQYF.